This T cell receptor beta chain was recorded in a study of OX40 agonist ivuxolimab in advanced cancers. This clone is a singleton in its sample. TCRdb's table, derived via immunoSEQ multiplex PCR, lists solely in-frame clones and lacks some. The sample includes fewer than 25,000 clones, around 80% of them seen just once. Germline V lookup: CDR1 LGHNA, CDR2 YSLEER. The CDR3 is 18 amino acids. The V end lost 0 bases, the J end lost 2 bases, and 18 bases lay between the germline ends. The receptor's source is an adult with an advanced solid tumor such as melanoma, head and neck, liver or kidney cancer. The sample here was CD4+ or CD8+ T cells sorted from blood, taken in a trial of the OX40 agonist ivuxolimab. The chain employs TRBV4-3 and TRBJ2-3, with D maybe TRBD2 (6 bases). CDR3 nucleotides: TGCGCCAGCAGCCAAGACCCGACGGGAGAATTCTCCACAGATACGCAGTATTTT. Protein product: CASSQDPTGEFSTDTQYF.